This T cell receptor beta chain was sequenced in a study of cytomegalovirus exposure and HLA in healthy donors. 13 Jbeta primers and 60 Vbeta primers were used for the PCR. Assay used: immunoSEQ multiplex PCR; TCRdb lists only in-frame clones, some missing. The data hold 100,000 or so clones, with approximately 65% observed a single time. The CDR3 consists of 14 residues. V lost 5 bases, J lost 1 base, and 2 bases stayed unmatched. The germline V gene has CDR1 LGHNA and CDR2 YNFKEQ. In the case of this clone: Its antigen is undetermined.

Study conclusions and caveats: Immune exposure data for these donors was limited to CMV serostatus. Testing in vitro showed three CMV-associated chains specific for CMV antigens. Association of a missense DCLRE1C variant with TCR beta V- and J-gene trimming was reported in a later analysis.

The TCR sequence derives from a man aged 25-45 years in good health and CMV-seronegative. The gene calls are TRBV4-2 and TRBJ2-3; 8 bases match TRBD2. Sequenced: PBMCs. In nucleotides, the CDR3 is TGTGCCAGCAGCTTCGGGGGGGGCACAGATACGCAGTATTTT. Translated, it gives CASSFGGGTDTQYF.